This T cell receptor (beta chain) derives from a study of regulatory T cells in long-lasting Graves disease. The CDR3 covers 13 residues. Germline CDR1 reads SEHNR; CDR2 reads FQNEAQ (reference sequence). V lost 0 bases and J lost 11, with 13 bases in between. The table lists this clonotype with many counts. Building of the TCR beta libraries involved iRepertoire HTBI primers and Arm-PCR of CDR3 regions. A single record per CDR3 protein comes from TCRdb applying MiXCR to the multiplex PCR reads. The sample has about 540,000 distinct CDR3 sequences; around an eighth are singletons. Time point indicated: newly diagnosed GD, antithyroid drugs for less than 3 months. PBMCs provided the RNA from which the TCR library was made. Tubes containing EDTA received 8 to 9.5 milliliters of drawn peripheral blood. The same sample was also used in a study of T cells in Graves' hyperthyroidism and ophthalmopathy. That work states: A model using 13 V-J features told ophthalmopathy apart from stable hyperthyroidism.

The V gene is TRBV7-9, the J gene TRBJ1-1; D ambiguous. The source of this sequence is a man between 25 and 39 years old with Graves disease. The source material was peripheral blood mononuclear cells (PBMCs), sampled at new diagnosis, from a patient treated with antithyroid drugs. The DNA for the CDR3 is TGTGCCAGCAGCTTAGCGGGAGTACCGGGGGCTTTCTTT. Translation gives CASSLAGVPGAFF.